This is a list of T cell receptor beta chains from one sample in a study of T cell responses to AZD1222 COVID-19 vaccine. The assay was immunoSEQ multiplex PCR, and TCRdb's table has in-frame clones only and misses some. The sample holds 150,000 to 200,000 clones, around nine tenths seen once. The input for sequencing was peripheral blood, taken 28 days after the second AZD1222 dose. The receptors come from an adult who received the AZD1222 COVID-19 vaccine. Each CDR3 is given with its conserved first and last residue.

TRBV5-1 | 14 | CASSWDRGKGELFF
TRBV19 | 14 | CASSPGRDNQPQHF
TRBV5-1 | 14 | CASSQVTGAGELFF
TRBV6-2/TRBV6-3 | 16 | CASSYGRLTGLHTQYF
TRBV9 | 14 | CASSVAVMNTEAFF
TRBV19 | 14 | CASNIRETNQPQHF
TRBV30 | 14 | CAWTPRQGRAEAFF
TRBV3-1/TRBV3-2 | 19 | CASSQGTGGGVGMNTEAFF
TRBV14 | 15 | CASSQAVSSYNEQFF
TRBV6-2/TRBV6-3 | 13 | CASSLDRDNEQFF
TRBV14 | 15 | CASSQLQGLTTEAFF
TRBV7-9 | 16 | CASSLSLTGVSYEQYF
TRBV6-5 | 13 | CASSRGGNTEAFF
TRBV5-6 | 13 | CASSLTADAEAFF
TRBV5-1 | 15 | CASSLGNPANEKLFF
TRBV11-2 | 10 | CASSQSTQYF
TRBV15 | 14 | CATSGTGGSGELFF
TRBV5-1 | 13 | CASSQTGGTEAFF
TRBV9 | 13 | CASSAEQGAEAFF
TRBV18 | 14 | CASSPDRGNEKLFF
TRBV5-1 | 15 | CASRVGTTNNSPLHF
TRBV6-1 | 16 | CASSEGMISGTHEQYF
TRBV27 | 15 | CASSLSVPGSGGYTF
TRBV28 | 15 | CASSSGGRVGTEAFF
TRBV5-1 | 14 | CASSRGQVNEKLFF
TRBV29-1 | 15 | CSVGGPSLPRGEAFF
TRBV19 | 16 | CASSRPGQGRNQPQHF
TRBV19 | 15 | CASSIGVGGNQPQHF
TRBV24-1 | 13 | CATSDGPNAEAFF
TRBV6-2/TRBV6-3 | 12 | CASSSASYSYTF
TRBV12-3/TRBV12-4 | 13 | CASSFGGKALPYF
TRBV7-2 | 16 | CASSSGQGVTNEKLFF
TRBV21-1 | 18 | CASSKASEQGDGNAEAFF
TRBV7-8 | 12 | CASSLTDYGYTF
TRBV9 | 15 | CASSVGATVTGELFF
TRBV27 | 15 | CASRPGAANSYEQYF
TRBV4-1 | 17 | CASSLRGTGVRGHGYTF
TRBV19 | 13 | CASSMTQGGEQFF
TRBV27 | 14 | CASSFGGGSLEQYF
TRBV5-4 | 15 | CASSQQGVSGNTIYF
TRBV6-5 | 15 | CASSYGRGLSYEQYF
TRBV25-1 | 16 | CASSEWETGFSEKLFF
TRBV7-8 | 14 | CASSLGTANTEAFF
TRBV19 | 14 | CASSAGRRGNEQFF
TRBV9 | 15 | CASSVATGKGGGYTF
TRBV15 | 15 | CATSTRTSGGETQYF
TRBV24-1 | 15 | CATSVTGGGYNEQFF
TRBV24-1 | 15 | CATSDAGQAYYEQYF
TRBV7-9 | 16 | CASRQGGGRDYTEAFF
TRBV6-5 | 13 | CASSGQVTETQYF